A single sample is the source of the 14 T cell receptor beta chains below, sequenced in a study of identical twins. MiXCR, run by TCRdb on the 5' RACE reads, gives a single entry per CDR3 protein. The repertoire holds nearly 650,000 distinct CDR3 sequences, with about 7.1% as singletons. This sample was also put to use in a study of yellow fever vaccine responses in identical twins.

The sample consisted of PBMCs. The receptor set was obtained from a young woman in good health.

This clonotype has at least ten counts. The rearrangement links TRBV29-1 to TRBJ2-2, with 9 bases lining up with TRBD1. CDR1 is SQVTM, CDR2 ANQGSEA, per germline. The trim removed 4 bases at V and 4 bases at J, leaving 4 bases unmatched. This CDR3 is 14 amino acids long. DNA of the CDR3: TGCAGCGTTGGGGGACAGGGAGGCACCGGGGAGCTGTTTTTT. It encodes CSVGGQGGTGELFF.

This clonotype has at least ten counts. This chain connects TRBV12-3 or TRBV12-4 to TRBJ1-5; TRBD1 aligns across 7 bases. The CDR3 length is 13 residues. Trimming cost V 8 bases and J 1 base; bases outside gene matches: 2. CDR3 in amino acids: CASSGQSNQPQHF. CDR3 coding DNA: TGTGCCAGCTCGGGACAGAGCAATCAGCCCCAGCATTTT.

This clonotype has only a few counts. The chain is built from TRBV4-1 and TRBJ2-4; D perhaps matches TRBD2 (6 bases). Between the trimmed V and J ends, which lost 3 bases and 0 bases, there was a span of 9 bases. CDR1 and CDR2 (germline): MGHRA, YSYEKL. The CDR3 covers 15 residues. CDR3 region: CASSHGLLAKNIQYF. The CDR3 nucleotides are TGCGCCAGCAGCCACGGACTATTAGCCAAAAACATTCAGTACTTC.

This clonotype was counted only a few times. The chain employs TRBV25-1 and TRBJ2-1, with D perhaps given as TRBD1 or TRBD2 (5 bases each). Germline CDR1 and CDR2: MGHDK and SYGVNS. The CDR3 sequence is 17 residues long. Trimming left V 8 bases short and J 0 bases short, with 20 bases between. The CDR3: CASSRGTQGGSYNEQFF. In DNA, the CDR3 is TGTGCCAGCTCCCGGGGCACACAAGGAGGCTCCTACAATGAGCAGTTCTTC.

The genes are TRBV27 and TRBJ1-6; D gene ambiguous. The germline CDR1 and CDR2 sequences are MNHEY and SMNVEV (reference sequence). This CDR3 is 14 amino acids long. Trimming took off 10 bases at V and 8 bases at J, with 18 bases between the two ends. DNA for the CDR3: TGTGCCATCCGCCCAATGAGTTCCGATTCACCCCTCCACTTT. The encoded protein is CAIRPMSSDSPLHF.

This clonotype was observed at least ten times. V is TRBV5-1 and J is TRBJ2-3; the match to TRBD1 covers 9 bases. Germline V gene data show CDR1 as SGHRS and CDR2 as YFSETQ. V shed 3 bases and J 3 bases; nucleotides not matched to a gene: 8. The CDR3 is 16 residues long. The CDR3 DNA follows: TGCGCCAGCAGCTCCGGACTCGGGACAGGGACAGATACGCAGTATTTT. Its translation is CASSSGLGTGTDTQYF.

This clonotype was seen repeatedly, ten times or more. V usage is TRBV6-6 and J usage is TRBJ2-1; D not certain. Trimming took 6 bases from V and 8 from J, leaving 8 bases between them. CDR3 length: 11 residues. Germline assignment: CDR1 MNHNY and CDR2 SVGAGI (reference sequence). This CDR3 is CASSPADEQFF. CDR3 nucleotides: TGTGCCAGCAGCCCCGCAGATGAGCAGTTCTTC.

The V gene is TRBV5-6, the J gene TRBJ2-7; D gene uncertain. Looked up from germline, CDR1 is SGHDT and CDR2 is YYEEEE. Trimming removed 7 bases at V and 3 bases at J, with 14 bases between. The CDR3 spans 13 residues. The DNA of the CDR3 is TGTGCCAGCGGCACCGGGCTCCTCTACGAGCAGTACTTC. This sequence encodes CASGTGLLYEQYF. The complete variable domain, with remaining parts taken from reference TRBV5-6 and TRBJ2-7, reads DAGVTQSPTHLIKTRGQQVTLRCSPKSGHDTVSWYQQALGQGPQFIFQYYEEEERQRGNFPDRFSGHQFPNYSSELNVNALLLGDSALYLCASGTGLLYEQYFGPGTRLTVT.

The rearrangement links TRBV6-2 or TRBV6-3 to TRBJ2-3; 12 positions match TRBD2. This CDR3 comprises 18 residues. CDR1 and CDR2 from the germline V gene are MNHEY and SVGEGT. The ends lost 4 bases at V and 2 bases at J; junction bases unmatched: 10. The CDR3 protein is CASSWPLLAGGPTDTQYF. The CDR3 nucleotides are TGTGCCAGCAGTTGGCCCCTCCTAGCGGGAGGGCCCACAGATACGCAGTATTTT.

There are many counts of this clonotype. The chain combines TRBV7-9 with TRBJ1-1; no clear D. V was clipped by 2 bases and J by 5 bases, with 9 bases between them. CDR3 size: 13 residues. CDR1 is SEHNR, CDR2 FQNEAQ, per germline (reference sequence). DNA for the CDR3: TGTGCCAGCAGCTTATTCGGGCAAACTGAAGCTTTCTTT. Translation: CASSLFGQTEAFF.

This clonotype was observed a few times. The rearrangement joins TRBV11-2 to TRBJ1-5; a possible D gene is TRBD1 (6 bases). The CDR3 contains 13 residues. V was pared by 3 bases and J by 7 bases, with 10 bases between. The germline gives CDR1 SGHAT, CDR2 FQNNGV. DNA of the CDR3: TGTGCCAGCAGCTTTGGGGGGGCCCAGCCCCAGCATTTT. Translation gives CASSFGGAQPQHF.

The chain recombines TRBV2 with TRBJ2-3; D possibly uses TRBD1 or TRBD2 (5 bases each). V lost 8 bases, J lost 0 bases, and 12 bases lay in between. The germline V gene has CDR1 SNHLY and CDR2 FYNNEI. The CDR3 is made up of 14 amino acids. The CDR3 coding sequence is TGTGCCAGCCCCAGGGCGGGTAGCACAGATACGCAGTATTTT. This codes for CASPRAGSTDTQYF.

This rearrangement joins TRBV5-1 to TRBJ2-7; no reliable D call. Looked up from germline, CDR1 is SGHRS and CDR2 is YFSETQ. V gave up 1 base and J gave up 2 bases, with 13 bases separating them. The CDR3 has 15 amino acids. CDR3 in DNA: TGCGCCAGCAGCTTGCCCCATGCTTCCGCCTACGAGCAGTACTTC. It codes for CASSLPHASAYEQYF. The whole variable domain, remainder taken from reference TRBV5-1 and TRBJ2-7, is KAGVTQTPRYLIKTRGQQVTLSCSPISGHRSVSWYQQTPGQGLQFLFEYFSETQRNKGNFPGRFSGRQFSNSRSEMNVSTLELGDSALYLCASSLPHASAYEQYFGPGTRLTVT.

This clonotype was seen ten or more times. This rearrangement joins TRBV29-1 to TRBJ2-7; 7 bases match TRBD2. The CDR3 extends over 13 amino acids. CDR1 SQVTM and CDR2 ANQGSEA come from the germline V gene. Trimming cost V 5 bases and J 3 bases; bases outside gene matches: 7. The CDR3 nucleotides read TGCAGCGTTTCACCGGGACTAAGCTACGAGCAGTACTTC. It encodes CSVSPGLSYEQYF.